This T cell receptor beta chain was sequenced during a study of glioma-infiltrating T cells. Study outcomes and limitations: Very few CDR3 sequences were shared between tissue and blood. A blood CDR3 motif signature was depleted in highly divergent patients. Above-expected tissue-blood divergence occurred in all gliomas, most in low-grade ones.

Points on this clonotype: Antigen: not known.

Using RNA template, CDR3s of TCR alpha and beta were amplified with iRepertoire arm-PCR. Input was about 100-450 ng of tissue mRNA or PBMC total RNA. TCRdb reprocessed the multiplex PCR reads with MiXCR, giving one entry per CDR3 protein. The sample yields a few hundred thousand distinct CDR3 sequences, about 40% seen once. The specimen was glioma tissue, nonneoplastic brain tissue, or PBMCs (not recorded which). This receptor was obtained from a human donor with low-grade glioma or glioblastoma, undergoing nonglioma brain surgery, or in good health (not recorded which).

CDR3 amino acids: CASSLQARGGNEQFF. The CDR3, as DNA: TGTGCCAGCAGTTTACAGGCTAGGGGGGGCAATGAGCAGTTCTTC. The rearrangement uses TRBV28 and TRBJ2-1; D may be TRBD2 (7 bases). With 2 bases removed from V and 6 bases from J, the gap between germline ends came to 14 bases. This CDR3 is 15 amino acids long. Looked up from germline, CDR1 is MDHEN and CDR2 is SYDVKM. The full variable domain, rest sourced from reference TRBV28 and TRBJ2-1, is DVKVTQSSRYLVKRTGEKVFLECVQDMDHENMFWYRQDPGLGLRLIYFSYDVKMKEKGDIPEGYSVSREKKERFSLILESASTNQTSMYLCASSLQARGGNEQFFGPGTRLTVL.